This TCR beta chain comes out of a study of T cells in Graves' hyperthyroidism and ophthalmopathy (dated 2019 in TCRdb). In terms of the full investigation: Peripheral blood was sampled at the time of initial diagnosis, prior to any treatment. To identify distinguishing TCR V-J signatures, a discovery cohort of about a hundred patients was used, comprising 40 to 45 with Graves' ophthalmopathy and around 60 with stable Graves' hyperthyroidism. Prospective prediction of ophthalmopathy was tested in an independent validation cohort consisting of 18 hyperthyroidism patients and some 16 patients who later progressed to ophthalmopathy. For training and testing, the approximately 97 patients in the discovery cohort were randomly divided in a 7:3 ratio. Thyroid tissue and blood T-cell repertoires from about six Graves' hyperthyroidism patients were also compared in the study. After sampling, hyperthyroidism patients received methimazole starting at 30 mg daily, and ophthalmopathy patients received high-dose intravenous methylprednisolone. The paper reports TCR Vbeta CDR3 sequencing of 130 to 150 peripheral blood samples: approximately 41 ophthalmopathy, 75 to 80 hyperthyroidism and 17 progressor patients. The paper as a whole reports these results and caveats: Most expanded thyroid clonotypes (frequency above 0.001) were also detected in blood, suggesting blood repertoires may reflect thyroid immune responses. In validation, the model predicted progression to ophthalmopathy with roughly 66% sensitivity and about 72% specificity, a median of around 6.6 months before onset. In cross-validation, a model built on a 13 V-J signature told ophthalmopathy apart from stable hyperthyroidism with approximately 90% sensitivity and 81% to 82% specificity, and in testing the same model reached 80%/75%. No statistical method was used to fix the sample size in advance, and group allocation was not hidden from the investigators.

Hyperthyroidism patients were newly diagnosed, with disease duration under 2 months, and aged 18 to 65 years. The study excluded patients with uncontrolled infections, other autoimmune diseases, pregnancy or lactation. Diagnoses were based on clinical symptoms, serum thyroxine and TRAb, thyroid ultrasound and orbital computed tomography. Blood from progressor patients was drawn when they were first diagnosed with hyperthyroidism, before any ophthalmopathy symptoms appeared. PBMCs were separated from over 9 ml of fresh peripheral blood using Ficoll-Paque density gradient centrifugation. Progressor patients were defined as those initially diagnosed with Graves' hyperthyroidism in whom ophthalmopathy developed during follow-up. Trizol reagent was used to extract total RNA, and RNA quality was then checked on an Agilent 2100 Bioanalyzer. The TCR beta CDR3 regions were amplified from the RNA transcripts. The first round of RT-PCR for the TCR CDR3 was performed with the HTBI primer set and the Qiagen OneStep RT-PCR kit. Libraries were constructed in a second round of multiplex PCR, after which size selection and purification were performed. Paired-end sequencing of the libraries was performed with 100 bp reads on an Illumina HiSeq2000. From the authors' description of their analysis: SOAPnuke was used to process the raw data, removing reads that contained adapters or uncalled bases, had a mean Phred below 15, or lacked an exact match to the constant primer or identifier. COPE v1.2.5 was used to merge the high-quality paired reads, and each unique nucleotide sequence was defined as a clonotype. MiTCR v1.1 was used to align clonotypes to the IMGT TRBV, TRBD and TRBJ reference segments. Analysis was restricted to V-J combinations with a frequency above 0.0001, which covered approximately 99% of repertoires. The TCS score was defined as the ratio of F50 (clonal expansion) to E x V (chaos), calculated using BLOSUM62-based TCRdist between CDR3 peptides within each V-J. Welch's t-statistics and random forest reduced 514 V-J features to 10 to 15, which were used in a naive Bayes classifier (R e1071). TCRdb passed the public sequencing reads through fastp at Q25 and MiXCR, retaining productive beta sequences. Entries are consolidated by CDR3 protein sequence, retaining the most common genes and DNA. TCRdb, not the original authors, processed these V and J calls. For this sample there are hundreds of thousands of distinct CDR3 sequences; about 25% appear just once. The ten largest clonotypes hold more than 25% of the sample.

This clonotype was observed a handful of times. The antigen it recognizes is unknown. The record has no base qualities; no much larger clone is one base away. The V and J ends are trimmed by 0 bases and 5 bases, leaving 13 bases between them. The CDR3 covers 14 residues, taking in both the cysteine and the phenylalanine. Just the 42-base CDR3 DNA is kept, in frame starting at base 1. The germline V gene (reference sequence) gives CDR1 as DFQATT and CDR2 as SNEGSKA. The chain was built from TRBV20-1 and TRBJ2-5, and TRBD1 may be the D gene, going by 5 matching bases. The TCR sequence derives from a middle-aged man with Graves' hyperthyroidism that later progressed to Graves' ophthalmopathy. Sequenced sample: blood. The sequenced DNA is TGCAGTGCTAGAGATCCCGTGGGGCGGGAGACCCAGTACTTC. The translation is CSARDPVGRETQYF.